The TCR beta chain under discussion was sequenced for a study of blood T cell repertoires in COVID-19. Study information: T cells, B-cell-depleted T cells, or PBMCs provided the cDNA or gDNA that served as material.

The CDR3 covers 18 residues. CDR1 and CDR2 from the germline V gene are SGHRS and YFSETQ. Between the trimmed V and J ends, which lost 0 bases and 0 bases, there was a span of 13 bases. Authors' data handling: Estimation of nucleated cell counts relied on the amplification of reference gene primers. Method: immunoSEQ multiplex PCR; TCRdb's copy keeps in-frame clones and lacks some. That table furnishes V, J and clone size, whereas the DNA furnished D and trimming. The sample consists of some 140,000 clones, around 83% of them appearing once. The V gene is TRBV5-1, the J gene TRBJ1-6; D gene ambiguous. The sample taken for sequencing was peripheral blood. The TCR comes from a woman aged 55-69 years with acute or convalescent COVID-19. DNA for the CDR3: TGCGCCAGCAGCTTGGCAAGTGGATCGGGCTCCTATAATTCACCCCTCCACTTT. Protein product: CASSLASGSGSYNSPLHF.